This T cell receptor (beta chain) is drawn from a study of blood T cell repertoires in COVID-19. Study as a whole: Researchers got acute and convalescent COVID-19 samples from the United States, Italy and Spain. PBMCs, B-cell-depleted T cells, or T cells provided the cDNA or gDNA that made up the material.

This clone appeared once. The authors' processing: Reference gene primers were amplified, and this amplification served to estimate nucleated cell counts. Clones were read by immunoSEQ multiplex PCR, and TCRdb kept only the in-frame ones, dropping some. V and J calls and clone size are those listed in that table; D and trimming were worked out from the DNA. The data hold 180,000 or so clones, with 85% to 90% observed a single time. The CDR3 length is 17 residues. Germline V gene data show CDR1 as MNHNS and CDR2 as SASEGT. With 3 bases clipped from V and 1 base from J, the junction kept 6 bases outside the gene matches.

The sequence came from a woman aged 60-75 years with acute or convalescent COVID-19. The chain recombines TRBV6-1 with TRBJ1-5, with 10 bases identical to TRBD1. The sequenced sample was peripheral blood. The CDR3 reads CASSDRDRGLSNQPQHF. Here the CDR3 DNA reads TGTGCCAGCAGTGACCGGGACAGGGGCTTAAGCAATCAGCCCCAGCATTTT.